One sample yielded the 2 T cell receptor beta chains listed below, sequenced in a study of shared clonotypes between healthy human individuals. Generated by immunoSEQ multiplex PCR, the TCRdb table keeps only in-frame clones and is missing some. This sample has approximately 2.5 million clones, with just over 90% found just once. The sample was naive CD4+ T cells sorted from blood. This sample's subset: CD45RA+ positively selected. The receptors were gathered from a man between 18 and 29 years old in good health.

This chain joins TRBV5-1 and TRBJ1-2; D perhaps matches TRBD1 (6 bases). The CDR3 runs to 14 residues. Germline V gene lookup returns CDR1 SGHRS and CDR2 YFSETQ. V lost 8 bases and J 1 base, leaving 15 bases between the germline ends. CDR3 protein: CASRQEEDNYGYTF. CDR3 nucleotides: TGCGCCAGTCGACAGGAGGAGGATAACTATGGCTACACCTTC.

The CDR3 sequence: CASSVRLAGGRGELFF. The CDR3 DNA is TGTGCCAGCAGCGTGAGACTAGCGGGAGGCCGCGGGGAGCTGTTTTTT. The V call is TRBV9, the J call TRBJ2-2; the match to TRBD2 covers 13 bases. CDR1 is SGDLS, CDR2 YYNGEE, per germline. J lost 7 bases, V lost 2 bases, and 5 bases had no gene match. This CDR3 is built from 16 residues.